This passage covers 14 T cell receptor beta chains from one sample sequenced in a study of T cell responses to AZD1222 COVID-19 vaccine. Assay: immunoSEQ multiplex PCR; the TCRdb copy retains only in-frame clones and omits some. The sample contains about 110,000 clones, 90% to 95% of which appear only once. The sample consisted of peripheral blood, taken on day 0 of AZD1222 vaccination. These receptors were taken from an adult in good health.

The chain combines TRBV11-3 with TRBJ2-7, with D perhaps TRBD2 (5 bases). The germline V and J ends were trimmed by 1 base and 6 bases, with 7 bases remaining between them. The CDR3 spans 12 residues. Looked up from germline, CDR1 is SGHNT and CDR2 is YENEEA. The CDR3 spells CASSLGGSEQYF. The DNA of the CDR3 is TGTGCCAGCAGCTTAGGAGGGAGCGAGCAGTACTTC.

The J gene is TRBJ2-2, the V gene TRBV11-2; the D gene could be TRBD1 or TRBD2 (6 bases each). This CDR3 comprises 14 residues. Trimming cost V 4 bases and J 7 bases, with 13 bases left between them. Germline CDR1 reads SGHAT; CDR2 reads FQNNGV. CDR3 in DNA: TGTGCCAGCAGCTCGCTGAGGGGGGTCGGGGAGCTGTTTTTT. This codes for CASSSLRGVGELFF. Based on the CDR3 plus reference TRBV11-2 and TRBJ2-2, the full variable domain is EAGVAQSPRYKIIEKRQSVAFWCNPISGHATLYWYQQILGQGPKLLIQFQNNGVVDDSQLPKDRFSAERLKGVDSTLKIQPAKLEDSAVYLCASSSLRGVGELFFGEGSRLTVL.

Here the CDR3 DNA reads TGTGCCAGCGGGGGGACACCGAACACTGAAGCTTTCTTT. Amino acids: CASGGTPNTEAFF. V is TRBV6-5 and J is TRBJ1-1; D perhaps matches TRBD1 (6 bases). The CDR3 length is 13 residues. Trimming pared 8 bases from V and 1 base from J, leaving 11 bases between. In germline, CDR1 is MNHEY, CDR2 SVGAGI.

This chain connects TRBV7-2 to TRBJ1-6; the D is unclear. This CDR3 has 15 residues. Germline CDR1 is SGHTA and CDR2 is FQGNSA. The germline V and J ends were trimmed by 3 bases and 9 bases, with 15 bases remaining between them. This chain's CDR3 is CASSFVGSHFSPLHF. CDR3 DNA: TGTGCCAGCAGCTTTGTCGGGTCGCACTTTTCACCCCTCCACTTT.

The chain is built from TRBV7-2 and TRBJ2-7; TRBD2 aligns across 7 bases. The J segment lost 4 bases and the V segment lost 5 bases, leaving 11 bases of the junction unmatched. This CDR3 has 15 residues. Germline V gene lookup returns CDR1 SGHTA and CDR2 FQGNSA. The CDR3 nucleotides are TGTGCCAGCAGCGCAGTTGGGACTATCGGTTACGAGCAGTACTTC. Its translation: CASSAVGTIGYEQYF.

This chain's CDR3 is CASSLRGIYSGNTIYF. Here the CDR3 DNA reads TGTGCCAGCAGCTTGAGGGGGATCTACTCTGGAAACACCATATATTTT. The rearrangement joins TRBV5-8 to TRBJ1-3; possible D gene TRBD1, 6 bases. CDR1 SGHTS and CDR2 YDEGEE come from the germline V gene. V lost 1 base and J 0 bases, leaving 11 bases between the germline ends. The length of the CDR3 is 16 residues.

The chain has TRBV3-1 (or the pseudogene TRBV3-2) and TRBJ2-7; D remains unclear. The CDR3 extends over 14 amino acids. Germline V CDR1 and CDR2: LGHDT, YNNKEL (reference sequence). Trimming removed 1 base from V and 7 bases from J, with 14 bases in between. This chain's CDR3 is CASSQGSRLSEQYF. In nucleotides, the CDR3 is TGTGCCAGCAGCCAAGGAAGTAGGCTTAGTGAGCAGTACTTC.

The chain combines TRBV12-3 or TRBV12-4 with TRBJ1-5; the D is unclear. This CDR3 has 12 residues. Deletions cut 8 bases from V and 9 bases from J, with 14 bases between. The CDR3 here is CASRRTVGPQHF. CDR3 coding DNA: TGTGCCAGCCGACGGACGGTTGGGCCCCAGCATTTT.

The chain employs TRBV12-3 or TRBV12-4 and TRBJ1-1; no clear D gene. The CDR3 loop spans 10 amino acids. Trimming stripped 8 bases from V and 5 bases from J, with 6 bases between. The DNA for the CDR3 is TGTGCCAGCGCCCGGACTGAAGCTTTCTTT. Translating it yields CASARTEAFF.

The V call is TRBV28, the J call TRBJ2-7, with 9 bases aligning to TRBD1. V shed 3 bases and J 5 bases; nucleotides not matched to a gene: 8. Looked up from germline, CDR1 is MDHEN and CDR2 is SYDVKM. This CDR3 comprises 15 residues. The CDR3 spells CASSLPGQGSDEQYF. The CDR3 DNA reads TGTGCCAGCAGTTTGCCCGGACAGGGGAGCGACGAGCAGTACTTC.

CDR3 coding DNA: TGTGCCAGCAAGGAGGGAATCGGAAACACCATATATTTT. Translated: CASKEGIGNTIYF. The rearrangement links TRBV6-5 to TRBJ1-3; the D is unclear. CDR1 and CDR2 from the germline V gene are MNHEY and SVGAGI. V was clipped by 7 bases and J by 4 bases, with 11 bases between them. The CDR3 has 13 amino acids.

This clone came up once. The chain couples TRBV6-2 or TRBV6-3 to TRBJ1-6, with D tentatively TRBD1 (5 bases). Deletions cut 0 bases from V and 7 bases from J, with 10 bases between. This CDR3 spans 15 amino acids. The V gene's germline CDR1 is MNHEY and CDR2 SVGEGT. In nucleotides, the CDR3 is TGTGCCAGCAGTTACTCGCAAAGGGGCAATTCACCCCTCCACTTT. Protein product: CASSYSQRGNSPLHF.

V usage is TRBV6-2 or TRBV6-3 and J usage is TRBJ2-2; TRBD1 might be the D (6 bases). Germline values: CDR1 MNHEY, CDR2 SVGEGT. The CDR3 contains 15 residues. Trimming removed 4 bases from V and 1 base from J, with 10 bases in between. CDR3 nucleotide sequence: TGTGCCAGCAGTTGGACAGCCCGGAACACCGGGGAGCTGTTTTTT. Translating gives CASSWTARNTGELFF.

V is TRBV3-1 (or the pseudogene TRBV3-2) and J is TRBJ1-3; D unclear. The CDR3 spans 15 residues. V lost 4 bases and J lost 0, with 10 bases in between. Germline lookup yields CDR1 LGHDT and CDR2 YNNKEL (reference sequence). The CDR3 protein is CASSLTPNSGNTIYF. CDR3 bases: TGTGCCAGCAGCCTCACACCGAACTCTGGAAACACCATATATTTT.